The 25 T cell receptor beta chains listed next were all sequenced from one sample in a study of T cells expressing NK-cell markers. TCRdb re-called the 5' RACE reads; every CDR3 protein appears as one record, without DNA. The sample's table shows some 140,000 distinct CDR3 sequences. Sequencing used blood T cells: a sorted CD56 or NKG2C T cell subset, CD4+ or CD8+ T cells, or bulk PBMC T cells (not recorded which). These receptors were obtained from a woman in her forties or fifties in good health.

The chain combines TRBV27 with TRBJ2-7; TCRdb returns TRBD2, unconfirmable since there is no DNA. Germline V gene data show CDR1 as MNHEY and CDR2 as SMNVEV (reference sequence). The CDR3 is 15 amino acids. CDR3 amino acids: CASTIGGGFLNEQYF.

This rearrangement joins TRBV27 to TRBJ2-7; TCRdb indicates TRBD1, and absent DNA this call remains unverified. Germline CDR1 reads MNHEY; CDR2 reads SMNVEV (reference sequence). This CDR3 is 13 amino acids long. This chain's CDR3 is CASSLGGVYEQYF.

This chain connects TRBV24-1 to TRBJ2-2; the D call of TRBD1 rests on TCRdb alone, since no DNA is present to check it. Germline V gene data show CDR1 as KGHDR and CDR2 as SFDVKD. CDR3 length: 14 amino acids. The CDR3 loop is CATSDEGDTGELFF.

This chain links TRBV20-1 with TRBJ2-1; no DNA is available, so the TRBD1 call from TCRdb remains unchecked. CDR3 size: 14 residues. Germline V lookup: CDR1 DFQATT, CDR2 SNEGSKA (reference sequence). This CDR3 reads CSAREPTGGYEQFF.

The chain carries TRBV24-1 and TRBJ2-3; as DNA is missing, the TRBD1 call by TCRdb cannot be tested. The CDR3 spans 14 residues. Germline values: CDR1 KGHDR, CDR2 SFDVKD. This CDR3 is CATSEQGYADTQYF.

This chain links TRBV5-1 with TRBJ1-1; as DNA is missing, the TRBD1 call by TCRdb cannot be tested. Germline V gene lookup returns CDR1 SGHRS and CDR2 YFSETQ. This CDR3 comprises 19 residues. CDR3 sequence reads: CASSLPNHYRTDVNTEAFF. Full variable domain (remainder filled in from reference TRBV5-1 and TRBJ1-1): KAGVTQTPRYLIKTRGQQVTLSCSPISGHRSVSWYQQTPGQGLQFLFEYFSETQRNKGNFPGRFSGRQFSNSRSEMNVSTLELGDSALYLCASSLPNHYRTDVNTEAFFGQGTRLTVV.

The chain recombines TRBV25-1 with TRBJ2-3; TCRdb selects TRBD2, and the lack of DNA leaves this call unchecked. The CDR3 is 16 residues long. Germline V gene sequence: CDR1 MGHDK, CDR2 SYGVNS. The CDR3 sequence: CASSEPPGGLTDTQYF.

The chain combines TRBV4-2 with TRBJ2-1; the TCRdb call, TRBD2, lacks DNA for checking. The length of the CDR3 is 13 residues. Germline CDR1 LGHNA, CDR2 YNFKEQ. CDR3: CASSPLEGHEQFF.

The chain couples TRBV13 to TRBJ1-1. The germline V gene encodes CDR1 PRHDT and CDR2 FYEKMQ (reference sequence). The CDR3 is made up of 11 amino acids. The CDR3 protein is CATVGGAEAFF.

This chain joins TRBV21-1 and TRBJ2-3. TRBV21-1 is labeled a pseudogene. This CDR3 comprises 14 residues. CDR3 in amino acids: CASSTGETRDTQYF.

The chain couples TRBV12-3 or TRBV12-4 to TRBJ2-4; TCRdb selects TRBD1, and the lack of DNA leaves this call unchecked. The CDR3 consists of 14 residues. CDR3 residues: CASSLQGTENIQYF.

The genes are TRBV7-9 and TRBJ2-2; TCRdb outputs TRBD1, but without DNA this stays unchecked. Germline loops: CDR1 SEHNR, CDR2 FQNEAQ (reference sequence). This CDR3 contains 15 residues. CDR3 sequence reads: CASSARDISMGELFF.

The chain recombines TRBV6-1 with TRBJ1-1. Germline lookup yields CDR1 MNHNS and CDR2 SASEGT. CDR3 size: 16 residues. The CDR3 is CASSDFSGRMNTEAFF.

This sequence joins TRBV11-2 and TRBJ2-1; TCRdb calls TRBD2, which cannot be checked without DNA. The V gene's germline CDR1 is SGHAT and CDR2 FQNNGV. The CDR3 totals 18 residues. The CDR3 sequence: CASSLGWGGGRMRNEQFF.

The chain uses TRBV20-1 and TRBJ2-7; the D call from TCRdb, TRBD1, cannot be confirmed without DNA. The CDR3 has 14 residues. Germline CDR1 DFQATT, CDR2 SNEGSKA (reference sequence). CDR3: CSAPGQGPTYEQYF.

The V gene is TRBV12-5, the J gene TRBJ2-1; TCRdb designates TRBD1, a call that cannot be tested without DNA. Per the germline V gene, CDR1 is LGHNT and CDR2 is FRNRAP. The CDR3 runs 17 residues. This chain's CDR3 is CASGSSLGESSYNEQFF.

V and J are TRBV2 and TRBJ2-5; TCRdb lists TRBD2, though no DNA is available to test this call. CDR3 size: 13 residues. CDR1 is SNHLY and CDR2 is FYNNEI in the germline V gene. The CDR3 sequence: CASLIGGQETQYF.

The chain uses TRBV29-1 and TRBJ2-7. The CDR3 runs 16 residues. CDR1 SQVTM and CDR2 ANQGSEA come from the germline V gene. The CDR3 spells CSVALTDKTPSYEQYF.

This sequence joins TRBV7-6 and TRBJ1-1. The CDR3 runs to 14 residues. The germline V gene has CDR1 SGHVS and CDR2 FNYEAQ. CDR3 amino acids: CASSSDGPNTEAFF.

This sequence joins TRBV10-3 and TRBJ2-7; TCRdb proposes TRBD2, but this gene call is untestable without DNA. The CDR3 sequence is 13 residues long. The germline V gene encodes CDR1 ENHRY and CDR2 SYGVKD. The CDR3 reads CAIRTVATYEQYF.

The rearrangement links TRBV28 to TRBJ2-1; TCRdb names TRBD1, which stays unverified in the absence of DNA. Per the germline V gene, CDR1 is MDHEN and CDR2 is SYDVKM. The CDR3 spans 12 residues. CDR3 sequence reads: CASNPLVGEQFF.

The rearrangement uses TRBV5-5 and TRBJ2-7; there is no DNA to check the TCRdb D call of TRBD1. Germline assignment: CDR1 SGHKS and CDR2 YYEKEE (reference sequence). The CDR3 spans 14 residues. CDR3 region: CASSWGQGSYEQYF. Filled out from reference TRBV5-5 and TRBJ2-7, the complete variable domain reads DAGVTQSPTHLIKTRGQQVTLRCSPISGHKSVSWYQQVLGQGPQFIFQYYEKEERGRGNFPDRFSARQFPNYSSELNVNALLLGDSALYLCASSWGQGSYEQYFGPGTRLTVT.

The chain uses TRBV11-2 and TRBJ2-5; no DNA is available, so the TRBD1 call from TCRdb remains unchecked. The CDR3 is 16 amino acids. Germline V gene lookup returns CDR1 SGHAT and CDR2 FQNNGV. The CDR3 sequence is CASSTETGALQETQYF. The full variable domain, its missing parts supplied by reference TRBV11-2 and TRBJ2-5, is EAGVAQSPRYKIIEKRQSVAFWCNPISGHATLYWYQQILGQGPKLLIQFQNNGVVDDSQLPKDRFSAERLKGVDSTLKIQPAKLEDSAVYLCASSTETGALQETQYFGPGTRLLVL.

V gene TRBV24-1 combines with J gene TRBJ2-1; there is no DNA to check the TCRdb D call of TRBD2. The germline V gene has CDR1 KGHDR and CDR2 SFDVKD. The CDR3 contains 13 residues. The CDR3 loop reads CATSDFLAGGQFF.

This chain joins TRBV3-1 and TRBJ2-3; TCRdb lists TRBD1, though no DNA is available to test this call. Looked up from germline, CDR1 is LGHDT and CDR2 is YNNKEL (reference sequence). CDR3 size: 16 residues. The CDR3 protein is CASSRLQGIPMDTQYF.